The present entry profiles one T cell receptor (beta chain) with its context. Sequence at one end of the junction differs from germline and may be a read error. The source of the sample is a study of tumor-infiltrating lymphocytes in primary liver carcinoma. The germline V gene encodes CDR1 SGHVS and CDR2 FQNEAQ. The CDR3 is made up of 16 amino acids. For blood RNA, unsorted whole blood served as the source, and germline DNA was extracted too. Those patients suffered from chronic HBV infection and were treatment-naive. Blood samples of around 3.7 milliliters were drawn preoperatively. The researchers produced TCR beta cDNA from roughly 500 ng total RNA with a constant-region primer. Library construction for TCR beta comprised three nested multiplex PCR rounds performed with slightly modified ARM-PCR. Use of TRBV1-TRBV30 forward primers with a C-beta reverse primer characterized the first two PCR rounds, which lasted about 9 cycles each. From the multiplex PCR reads, TCRdb called clonotypes with MiXCR, one entry per CDR3 protein. The sample lists 150,000 to 200,000 distinct CDR3 sequences; roughly three fifths were seen once.

The chain uses TRBV7-8 and TRBJ2-2; D unresolved. The sequenced sample consisted of peripheral blood. This sequence was found in a man between 35 and 55 years old with primary liver carcinoma and hepatitis B virus infection. CDR3 sequence: CASSLEGAELTVELFF. DNA for the CDR3: TGTGCCAGCAGCTTAGAGGGCGCAGAACTCACCGTGGAGCTGTTTTTT.